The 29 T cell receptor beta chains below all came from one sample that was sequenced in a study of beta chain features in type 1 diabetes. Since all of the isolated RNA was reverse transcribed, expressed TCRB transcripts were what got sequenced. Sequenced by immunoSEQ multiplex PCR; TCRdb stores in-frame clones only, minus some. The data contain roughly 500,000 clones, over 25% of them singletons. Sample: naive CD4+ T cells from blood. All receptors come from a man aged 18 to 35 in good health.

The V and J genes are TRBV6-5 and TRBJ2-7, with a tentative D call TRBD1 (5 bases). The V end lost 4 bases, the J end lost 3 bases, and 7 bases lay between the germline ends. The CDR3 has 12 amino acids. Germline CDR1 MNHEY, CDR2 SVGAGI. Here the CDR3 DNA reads TGTGCCAGCAGTTCGACAGACTACGAGCAGTACTTC. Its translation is CASSSTDYEQYF.

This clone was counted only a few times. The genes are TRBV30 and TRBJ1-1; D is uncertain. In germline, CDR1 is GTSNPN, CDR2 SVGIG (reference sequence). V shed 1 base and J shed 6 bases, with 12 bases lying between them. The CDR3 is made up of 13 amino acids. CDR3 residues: CAWSEQSMAEAFF. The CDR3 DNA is TGTGCCTGGAGTGAGCAGAGTATGGCTGAAGCTTTCTTT. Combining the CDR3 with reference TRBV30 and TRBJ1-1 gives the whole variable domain SQTIHQWPATLVQPVGSPLSLECTVEGTSNPNLYWYRQAAGRGLQLLFYSVGIGQISSEVPQNLSASRPQDRQFILSSKKLLLSDSGFYLCAWSEQSMAEAFFGQGTRLTVV.

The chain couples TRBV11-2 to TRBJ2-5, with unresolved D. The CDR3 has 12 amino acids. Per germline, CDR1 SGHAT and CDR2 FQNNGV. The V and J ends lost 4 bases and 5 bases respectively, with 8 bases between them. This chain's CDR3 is CASSSQAETQYF. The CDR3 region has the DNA TGTGCCAGCAGCTCTCAGGCGGAGACCCAGTACTTC.

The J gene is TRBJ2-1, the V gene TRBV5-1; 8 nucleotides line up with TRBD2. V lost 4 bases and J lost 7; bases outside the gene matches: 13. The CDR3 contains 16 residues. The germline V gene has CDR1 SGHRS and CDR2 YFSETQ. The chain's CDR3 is CASSRRIAGWVNEQFF. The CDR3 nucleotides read TGCGCCAGCAGCCGCCGGATAGCGGGATGGGTAAATGAGCAGTTCTTC.

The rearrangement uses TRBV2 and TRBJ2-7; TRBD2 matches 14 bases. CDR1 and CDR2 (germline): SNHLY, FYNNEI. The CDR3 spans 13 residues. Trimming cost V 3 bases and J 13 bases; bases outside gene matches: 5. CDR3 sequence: CASSEYGTSGSYF. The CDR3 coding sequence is TGTGCCAGCAGTGAGTACGGGACTAGCGGGAGTTACTTC.

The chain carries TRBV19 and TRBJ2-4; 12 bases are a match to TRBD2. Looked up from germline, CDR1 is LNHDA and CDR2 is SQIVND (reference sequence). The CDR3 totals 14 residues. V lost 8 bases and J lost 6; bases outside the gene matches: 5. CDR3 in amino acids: CASQTSGRLNIQYF. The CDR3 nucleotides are TGTGCCAGTCAGACTAGCGGGAGACTAAACATTCAGTACTTC.

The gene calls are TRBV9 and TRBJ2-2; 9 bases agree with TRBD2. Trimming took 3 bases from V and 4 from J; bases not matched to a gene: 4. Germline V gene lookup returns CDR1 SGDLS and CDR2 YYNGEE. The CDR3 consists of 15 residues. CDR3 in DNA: TGTGCCAGCAGCGGGCGGGAGGGCCCCACCGGGGAGCTGTTTTTT. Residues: CASSGREGPTGELFF.

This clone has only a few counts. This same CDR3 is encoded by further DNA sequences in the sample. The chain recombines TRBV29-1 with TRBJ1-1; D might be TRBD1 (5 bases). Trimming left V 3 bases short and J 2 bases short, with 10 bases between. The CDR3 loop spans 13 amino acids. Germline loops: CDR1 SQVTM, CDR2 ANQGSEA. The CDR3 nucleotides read TGCAGCGTTGAGAGGGGAAGAAACACTGAAGCTTTCTTT. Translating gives CSVERGRNTEAFF.

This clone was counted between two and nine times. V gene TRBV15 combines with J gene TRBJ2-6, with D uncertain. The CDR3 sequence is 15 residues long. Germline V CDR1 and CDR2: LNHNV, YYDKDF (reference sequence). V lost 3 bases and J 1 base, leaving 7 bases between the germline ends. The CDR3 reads CATSSRGSGANVLTF. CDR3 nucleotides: TGTGCCACCAGCAGCCGCGGATCTGGGGCCAACGTCCTGACTTTC.

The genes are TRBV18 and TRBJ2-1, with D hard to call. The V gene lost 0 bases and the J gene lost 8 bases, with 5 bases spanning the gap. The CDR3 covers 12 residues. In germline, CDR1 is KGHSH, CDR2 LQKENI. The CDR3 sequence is CASSPPMDEQFF. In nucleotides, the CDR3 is TGTGCCAGCTCACCACCAATGGATGAGCAGTTCTTC. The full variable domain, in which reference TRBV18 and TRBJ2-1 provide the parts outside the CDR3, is NAGVMQNPRHLVRRRGQEARLRCSPMKGHSHVYWYRQLPEEGLKFMVYLQKENIIDESGMPKERFSAEFPKEGPSILRIQQVVRGDSAAYFCASSPPMDEQFFGPGTRLTVL.

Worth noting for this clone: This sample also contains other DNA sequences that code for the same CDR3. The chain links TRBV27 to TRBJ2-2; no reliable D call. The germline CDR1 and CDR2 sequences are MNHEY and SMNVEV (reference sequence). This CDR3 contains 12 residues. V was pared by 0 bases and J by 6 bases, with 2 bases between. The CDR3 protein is CASSLSAGELFF. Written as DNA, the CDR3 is TGTGCCAGCAGTTTATCAGCCGGGGAGCTGTTTTTT.

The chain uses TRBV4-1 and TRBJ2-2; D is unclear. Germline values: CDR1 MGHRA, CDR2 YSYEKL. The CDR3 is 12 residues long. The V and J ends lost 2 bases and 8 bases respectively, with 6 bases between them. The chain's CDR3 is CASSQYTGELFF. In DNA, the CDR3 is TGCGCCAGCAGCCAATATACGGGGGAGCTGTTTTTT.

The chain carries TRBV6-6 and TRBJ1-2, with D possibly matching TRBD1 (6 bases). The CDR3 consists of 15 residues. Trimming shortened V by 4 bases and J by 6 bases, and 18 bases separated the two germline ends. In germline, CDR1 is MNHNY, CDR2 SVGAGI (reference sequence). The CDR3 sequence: CASSSPWEGDHGYTF. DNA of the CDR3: TGTGCCAGCAGTTCCCCCTGGGAGGGGGATCATGGCTACACCTTC.

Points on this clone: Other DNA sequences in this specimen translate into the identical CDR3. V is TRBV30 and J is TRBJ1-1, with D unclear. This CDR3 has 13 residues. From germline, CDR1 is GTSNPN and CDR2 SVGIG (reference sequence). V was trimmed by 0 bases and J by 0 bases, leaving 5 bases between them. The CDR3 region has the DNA TGTGCCTGGAGTGTAAGCGTGAACACTGAAGCTTTCTTT. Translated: CAWSVSVNTEAFF.

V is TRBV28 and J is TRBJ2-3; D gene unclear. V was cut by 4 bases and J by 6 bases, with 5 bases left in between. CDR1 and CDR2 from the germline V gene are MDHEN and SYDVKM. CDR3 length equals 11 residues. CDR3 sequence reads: CASSSPDTQYF. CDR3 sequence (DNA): TGTGCCAGCAGTTCGCCCGATACGCAGTATTTT.

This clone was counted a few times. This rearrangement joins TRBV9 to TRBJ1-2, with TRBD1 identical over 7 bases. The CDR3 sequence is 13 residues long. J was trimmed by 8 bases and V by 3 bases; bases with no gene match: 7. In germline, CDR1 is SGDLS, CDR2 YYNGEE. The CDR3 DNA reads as TGTGCCAGCAGCGCTAACAGGGGTCGAGGCTACACCTTC. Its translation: CASSANRGRGYTF.

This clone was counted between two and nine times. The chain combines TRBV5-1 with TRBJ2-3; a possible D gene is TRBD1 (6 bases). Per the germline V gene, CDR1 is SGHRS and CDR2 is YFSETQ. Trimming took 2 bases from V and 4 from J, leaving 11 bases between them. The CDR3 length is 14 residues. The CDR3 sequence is CASSFRRGSDTQYF. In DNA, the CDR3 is TGCGCCAGCAGCTTCCGCAGGGGTTCAGATACGCAGTATTTT.

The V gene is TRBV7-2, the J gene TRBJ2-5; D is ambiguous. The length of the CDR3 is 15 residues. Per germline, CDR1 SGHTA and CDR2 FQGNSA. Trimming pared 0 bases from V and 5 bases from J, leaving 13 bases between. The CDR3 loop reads CASSLALAEWETQYF. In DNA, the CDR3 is TGTGCCAGCAGCTTAGCTCTGGCGGAGTGGGAGACCCAGTACTTC. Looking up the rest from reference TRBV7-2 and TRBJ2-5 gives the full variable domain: GAGVSQSPSNKVTEKGKDVELRCDPISGHTALYWYRQSLGQGLEFLIYFQGNSAPDKSGLPSDRFSAERTGGSVSTLTIQRTQQEDSAVYLCASSLALAEWETQYFGPGTRLLVL.

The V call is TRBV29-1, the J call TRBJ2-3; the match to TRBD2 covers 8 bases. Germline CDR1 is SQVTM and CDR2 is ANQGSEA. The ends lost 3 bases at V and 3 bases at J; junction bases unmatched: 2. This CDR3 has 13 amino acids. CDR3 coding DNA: TGCAGCGTTGACAGCGGGAGAACAGATACGCAGTATTTT. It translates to CSVDSGRTDTQYF.

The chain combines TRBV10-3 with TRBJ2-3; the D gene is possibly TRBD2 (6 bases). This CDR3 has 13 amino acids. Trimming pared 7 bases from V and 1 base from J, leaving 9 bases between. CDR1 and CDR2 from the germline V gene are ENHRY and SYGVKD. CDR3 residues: CAIKGGGTDTQYF. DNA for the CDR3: TGTGCCATCAAAGGCGGGGGCACAGATACGCAGTATTTT.

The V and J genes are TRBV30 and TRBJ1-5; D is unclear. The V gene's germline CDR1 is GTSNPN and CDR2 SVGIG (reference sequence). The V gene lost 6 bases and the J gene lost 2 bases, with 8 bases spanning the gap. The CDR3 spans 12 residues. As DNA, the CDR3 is TGTGCCTGTGACACGGGCAATCAGCCCCAGCATTTT. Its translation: CACDTGNQPQHF.

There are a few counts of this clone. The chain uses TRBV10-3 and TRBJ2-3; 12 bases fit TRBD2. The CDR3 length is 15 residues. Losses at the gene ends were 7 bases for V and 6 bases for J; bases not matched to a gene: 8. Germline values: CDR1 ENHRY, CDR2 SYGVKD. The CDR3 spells CAITGLAGSTDTQYF. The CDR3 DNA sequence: TGTGCCATCACCGGACTAGCGGGAAGTACTGATACGCAGTATTTT.

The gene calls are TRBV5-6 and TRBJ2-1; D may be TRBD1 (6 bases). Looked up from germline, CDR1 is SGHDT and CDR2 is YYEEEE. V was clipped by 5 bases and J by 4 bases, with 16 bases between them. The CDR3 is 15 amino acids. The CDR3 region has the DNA TGTGCCAGCAGACGTTACGGGACAAATTACAATGAGCAGTTCTTC. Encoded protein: CASRRYGTNYNEQFF.

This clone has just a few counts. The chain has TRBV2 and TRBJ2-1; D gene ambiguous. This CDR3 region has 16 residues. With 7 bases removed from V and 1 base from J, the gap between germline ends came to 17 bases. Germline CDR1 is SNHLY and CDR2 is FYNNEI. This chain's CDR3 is CASTITSRGSYNEQFF. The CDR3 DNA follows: TGTGCCAGCACTATTACGTCTCGCGGATCCTACAATGAGCAGTTCTTC. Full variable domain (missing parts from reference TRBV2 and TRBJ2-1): EPEVTQTPSHQVTQMGQEVILRCVPISNHLYFYWYRQILGQKVEFLVSFYNNEISEKSEIFDDQFSVERPDGSNFTLKIRSTKLEDSAMYFCASTITSRGSYNEQFFGPGTRLTVL.

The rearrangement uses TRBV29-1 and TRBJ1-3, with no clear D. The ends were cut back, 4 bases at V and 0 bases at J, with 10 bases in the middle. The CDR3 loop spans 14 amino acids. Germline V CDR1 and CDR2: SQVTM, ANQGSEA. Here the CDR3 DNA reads TGCAGCGTTGCGGGTCGCAACTCTGGAAACACCATATATTTT. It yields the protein CSVAGRNSGNTIYF. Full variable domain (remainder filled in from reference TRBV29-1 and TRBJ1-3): SAVISQKPSRDICQRGTSLTIQCQVDSQVTMMFWYRQQPGQSLTLIATANQGSEATYESGFVIDKFPISRPNLTFSTLTVSNMSPEDSSIYLCSVAGRNSGNTIYFGEGSWLTVV.

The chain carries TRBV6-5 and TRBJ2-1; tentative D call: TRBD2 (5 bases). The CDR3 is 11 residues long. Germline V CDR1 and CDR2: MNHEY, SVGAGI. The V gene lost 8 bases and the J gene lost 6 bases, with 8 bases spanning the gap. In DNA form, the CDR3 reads TGTGCCAGCTTACTAGGCAATGAGCAGTTCTTC. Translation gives CASLLGNEQFF.

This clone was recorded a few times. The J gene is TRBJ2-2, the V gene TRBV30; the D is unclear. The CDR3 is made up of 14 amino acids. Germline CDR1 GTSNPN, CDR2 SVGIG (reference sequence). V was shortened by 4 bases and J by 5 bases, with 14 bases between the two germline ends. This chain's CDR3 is CAWTLEIGTGELFF. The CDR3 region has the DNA TGTGCCTGGACGCTGGAGATTGGGACCGGGGAGCTGTTTTTT.

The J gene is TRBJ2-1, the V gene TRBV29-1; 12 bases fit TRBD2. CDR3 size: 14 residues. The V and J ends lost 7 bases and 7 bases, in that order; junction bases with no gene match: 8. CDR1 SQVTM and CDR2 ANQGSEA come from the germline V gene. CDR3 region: CSGRLAGVRNEQFF. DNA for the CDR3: TGCAGCGGCAGACTAGCGGGAGTGAGGAATGAGCAGTTCTTC.

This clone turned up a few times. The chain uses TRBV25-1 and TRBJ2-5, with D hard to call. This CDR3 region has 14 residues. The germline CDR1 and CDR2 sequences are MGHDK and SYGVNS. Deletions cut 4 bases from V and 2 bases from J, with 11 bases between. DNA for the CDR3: TGTGCCAGCAGTGGAAGCTGGGCACAAGAGACCCAGTACTTC. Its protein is CASSGSWAQETQYF. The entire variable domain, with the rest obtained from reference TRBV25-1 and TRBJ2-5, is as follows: EADIYQTPRYLVIGTGKKITLECSQTMGHDKMYWYQQDPGMELHLIHYSYGVNSTEKGDLSSESTVSRIRTEHFPLTLESARPSHTSQYLCASSGSWAQETQYFGPGTRLLVL.